This is a list of T cell receptor beta chains from one sample in a study of OX40 agonist ivuxolimab in advanced cancers. Profiled with immunoSEQ multiplex PCR; TCRdb holds only in-frame clones, not every one. The sample holds some 10,000 clones, roughly 84% seen once. Source: CD4+ or CD8+ T cells sorted from blood, taken in a trial of the OX40 agonist ivuxolimab. The receptors shown here come from an adult with an advanced solid tumor such as melanoma, head and neck, liver or kidney cancer. Each CDR3 is given with its conserved first and last residue. Each record gives: J gene, clone size, D gene, V gene, CDR3 DNA, CDR3 protein. A D gene is named only where the DNA matches it firmly. Some rows have no size entry. The others give once, few or many, or a class for an expanded clone.

j_gene: TRBJ1-1; abundance: .; d_gene: .; v_gene: TRBV5-4; CDR3nt: TGTGCCAGCCAAGGCGGCAGGTCACAGGGGAACACTGAAGCTTTCTTT; CDR3aa: CASQGGRSQGNTEAFF
j_gene: TRBJ2-5; abundance: .; d_gene: TRBD2; v_gene: TRBV5-1; CDR3nt: TGCGCCAGCAGCCCACTGTACTCTAGCGGGGGTAACCAAGAGACCCAGTACTTC; CDR3aa: CASSPLYSSGGNQETQYF
j_gene: TRBJ2-7; abundance: once; d_gene: .; v_gene: TRBV4-2; CDR3nt: TGTGCCAGCAGCCAAGATAGTCCCAGAGATGAGCAGTACTTC; CDR3aa: CASSQDSPRDEQYF
j_gene: TRBJ1-6; abundance: few; d_gene: .; v_gene: TRBV12-2; CDR3nt: TGTGCAAGTCGCTTAGCGGGTCCTGGTGTTTACTCACCCCTCCACTTT; CDR3aa: CASRLAGPGVYSPLHF
j_gene: TRBJ2-3; abundance: .; d_gene: .; v_gene: TRBV7-6; CDR3nt: TGTGCCAGCAGCTTAGAAGCGTTGGGGGCAGATACGCAGTATTTT; CDR3aa: CASSLEALGADTQYF
j_gene: TRBJ1-5; abundance: .; d_gene: .; v_gene: TRBV6-5; CDR3nt: TGTGCCAGCAGTTACTCGGAAGGCAATCAGCCCCAGCATTTT; CDR3aa: CASSYSEGNQPQHF
j_gene: TRBJ2-7; abundance: once; d_gene: TRBD2; v_gene: TRBV7-6; CDR3nt: TGTGCCAGCAGCTCCTACTCATCGACTAGCGCAGGGGAGCAGTACTTC; CDR3aa: CASSSYSSTSAGEQYF
j_gene: TRBJ2-1; abundance: .; d_gene: .; v_gene: TRBV7-9; CDR3nt: TGTGCCAGCAGACCACAGGGCCCGAGTTGGGATGAGCAGTTCTTC; CDR3aa: CASRPQGPSWDEQFF
j_gene: TRBJ1-1; abundance: .; d_gene: .; v_gene: TRBV28; CDR3nt: TGTGCCAGCAGTCTCGGGGACCGAAACACTGAAGCTTTCTTT; CDR3aa: CASSLGDRNTEAFF
j_gene: TRBJ1-1; abundance: .; d_gene: .; v_gene: TRBV13; CDR3nt: TGTGCCAGCAGGGGAGTAGGGATGAACACTGAAGCTTTCTTT; CDR3aa: CASRGVGMNTEAFF
j_gene: TRBJ2-3; abundance: .; d_gene: .; v_gene: TRBV19; CDR3nt: TGTGCCAGTAGTATAGACGGACTGGGCGGAATGCCGAGCACAGATACGCAGTATTTT; CDR3aa: CASSIDGLGGMPSTDTQYF
j_gene: TRBJ1-5; abundance: once; d_gene: .; v_gene: TRBV6-5; CDR3nt: TGTGCCAGCAGTTACTCGAAGGCAGCAAATCAGCCCCAGCATTTT; CDR3aa: CASSYSKAANQPQHF
j_gene: TRBJ1-1; abundance: .; d_gene: TRBD1; v_gene: TRBV10-3; CDR3nt: TGTGCCACGGGACAGGGCGAAGCTTTCTTT; CDR3aa: CATGQGEAFF
j_gene: TRBJ1-5; abundance: .; d_gene: .; v_gene: TRBV6-1; CDR3nt: TGTGCCAGCAGTGAAGCAACAGGGTCTCAGCCCCAGCATTTT; CDR3aa: CASSEATGSQPQHF
j_gene: TRBJ2-1; abundance: .; d_gene: TRBD2; v_gene: TRBV27; CDR3nt: TGTGCCAGCAGTATAGACAGCGGGAGTGATAAGTTCTTC; CDR3aa: CASSIDSGSDKFF
j_gene: TRBJ1-2; abundance: .; d_gene: TRBD1; v_gene: TRBV28; CDR3nt: TGTGCCAGCAGTTTTATGGGACAGACATATGGCTACACCTTC; CDR3aa: CASSFMGQTYGYTF
j_gene: TRBJ2-7; abundance: medium-sized; d_gene: .; v_gene: TRBV18; CDR3nt: TGTGCCAGCTCACTACCGGGGTCCTACGAGCAGTACTTC; CDR3aa: CASSLPGSYEQYF
j_gene: TRBJ2-5; abundance: .; d_gene: TRBD1; v_gene: TRBV27; CDR3nt: TGTGCCAGCAGTTTCATTGGGGCAGGGGGAACCCAGTACTTC; CDR3aa: CASSFIGAGGTQYF
j_gene: TRBJ1-1; abundance: .; d_gene: .; v_gene: TRBV11-2; CDR3nt: TGTGCCAGCAGATGGGGGAACACTGAAGCTTTCTTT; CDR3aa: CASRWGNTEAFF
j_gene: TRBJ2-3; abundance: .; d_gene: TRBD2; v_gene: TRBV2; CDR3nt: TGTGCCAGCAGTGCCAGTCGGACTAGCGGGAGACCCGAAGGGGGGAGCACAGATACGCAGTATTTT; CDR3aa: CASSASRTSGRPEGGSTDTQYF
j_gene: TRBJ1-2; abundance: .; d_gene: .; v_gene: TRBV28; CDR3nt: TGTGCCAGCAGTCGTGACCCAGACTGGGGCTACACCTTC; CDR3aa: CASSRDPDWGYTF
j_gene: TRBJ1-1; abundance: .; d_gene: TRBD1; v_gene: TRBV11-2; CDR3nt: TGTGCCAGCAGCTTCGACAGGGCTTTGCTGACTGAAGCTTTCTTT; CDR3aa: CASSFDRALLTEAFF
j_gene: TRBJ1-3; abundance: .; d_gene: .; v_gene: TRBV27; CDR3nt: TGTGCCAGCAGTCCCGAATACAGGGGAAACACCATATATTTT; CDR3aa: CASSPEYRGNTIYF
j_gene: TRBJ2-7; abundance: few; d_gene: .; v_gene: TRBV28; CDR3nt: TGTGCCAGCAGTTTAAAAGCCTACGAGCAGTACTTC; CDR3aa: CASSLKAYEQYF
j_gene: TRBJ1-3; abundance: .; d_gene: .; v_gene: TRBV9; CDR3nt: TGTGCCAGCAGCGTGGATACAGGGTCTTCTGGAAACACCATATATTTT; CDR3aa: CASSVDTGSSGNTIYF
j_gene: TRBJ2-2; abundance: .; d_gene: .; v_gene: TRBV9; CDR3nt: TGTGCCAGCAGCGTTTTCCAGGGCATAGGCGCCGGGGAGCTGTTTTTT; CDR3aa: CASSVFQGIGAGELFF
j_gene: TRBJ1-1; abundance: few; d_gene: .; v_gene: TRBV5-6; CDR3nt: TGTGCCAGCAGCTTGGGAGCTGGGACTGAAGCTTTCTTT; CDR3aa: CASSLGAGTEAFF
j_gene: TRBJ1-1; abundance: .; d_gene: .; v_gene: TRBV20-1; CDR3nt: TGCAGTGCCCGGGCTGAAGCTTTCTTT; CDR3aa: CSARAEAFF
j_gene: TRBJ2-3; abundance: .; d_gene: TRBD2; v_gene: TRBV28; CDR3nt: TGTGCCAGCAGTTGGACTAGCGGGAGGGCCACAGATACGCAGTATTTT; CDR3aa: CASSWTSGRATDTQYF
j_gene: TRBJ2-2; abundance: .; d_gene: TRBD1; v_gene: TRBV4-2; CDR3nt: TGTGCCAGCAGCCAAGAGGACAGGCAAAAGAACACCGGGGAGCTGTTTTTT; CDR3aa: CASSQEDRQKNTGELFF
j_gene: TRBJ2-1; abundance: .; d_gene: TRBD2; v_gene: TRBV5-4; CDR3nt: TGTGCCAGCAGAGAAAGTAGCGGGGGAGGCAATGAGCAGTTCTTC; CDR3aa: CASRESSGGGNEQFF
j_gene: TRBJ2-7; abundance: few; d_gene: TRBD1; v_gene: TRBV9; CDR3nt: TGTGCCAGCAGCCCCCGGGACAGGGGGACCGGCGAGCAGTACTTC; CDR3aa: CASSPRDRGTGEQYF
j_gene: TRBJ2-7; abundance: .; d_gene: .; v_gene: TRBV5-6; CDR3nt: TGTGCCAGCAGCTTGGGTCAGGTCTCCTACGAGCAGTACTTC; CDR3aa: CASSLGQVSYEQYF
j_gene: TRBJ1-2; abundance: .; d_gene: TRBD1; v_gene: TRBV7-2; CDR3nt: TGTGCCAGCAGCCCCGGGACAGCCTATGGCTACACCTTC; CDR3aa: CASSPGTAYGYTF
j_gene: TRBJ1-1; abundance: .; d_gene: .; v_gene: TRBV9; CDR3nt: TGTGCCAGCAGCCCCCCCTCGGACCGGAACACTGAAGCTTTCTTT; CDR3aa: CASSPPSDRNTEAFF
j_gene: TRBJ1-2; abundance: few; d_gene: .; v_gene: TRBV7-8; CDR3nt: TGTGCCAGCAGCTTGGGACTCTTCGAGGGCTACACCTTC; CDR3aa: CASSLGLFEGYTF
j_gene: TRBJ2-2; abundance: .; d_gene: .; v_gene: TRBV30; CDR3nt: TGTGCCTGGAGTTGGGGGGGCGCAGCCGGGGAGCTGTTTTTT; CDR3aa: CAWSWGGAAGELFF
j_gene: TRBJ1-5; abundance: .; d_gene: .; v_gene: TRBV7-9; CDR3nt: TGTGCCAGCAGCTCGGGTCCAGGAAGCAATCAGCCCCAGCATTTT; CDR3aa: CASSSGPGSNQPQHF
j_gene: TRBJ1-1; abundance: .; d_gene: .; v_gene: TRBV19; CDR3nt: TGTGCCAGTAGTAAGGCCGATACAGGGTACACTGAAGCTTTCTTT; CDR3aa: CASSKADTGYTEAFF
j_gene: TRBJ2-7; abundance: .; d_gene: TRBD1; v_gene: TRBV19; CDR3nt: TGTGCCAGCAGTCGGGGCAGACAGGGTTACGAGCAGTACTTC; CDR3aa: CASSRGRQGYEQYF
j_gene: TRBJ2-7; abundance: .; d_gene: .; v_gene: TRBV7-9; CDR3nt: TGTGCCAGCAGGGGGGGATCCTACGAGCAGTACTTC; CDR3aa: CASRGGSYEQYF
j_gene: TRBJ2-7; abundance: .; d_gene: .; v_gene: TRBV29-1; CDR3nt: TGCAGCGTACTAGACTCCTACGAGCAGTACTTC; CDR3aa: CSVLDSYEQYF
j_gene: TRBJ1-1; abundance: .; d_gene: TRBD1; v_gene: TRBV7-9; CDR3nt: TGTGCCAGCAGCTTAGCTCCGGGACAGGGGAACACTGAAGCTTTCTTT; CDR3aa: CASSLAPGQGNTEAFF
j_gene: TRBJ2-1; abundance: .; d_gene: TRBD1; v_gene: TRBV11-3; CDR3nt: TGTGCCAGCAGCCCCCAGGGGGCTGGGGAATACAATGAGCAGTTCTTC; CDR3aa: CASSPQGAGEYNEQFF
j_gene: TRBJ2-5; abundance: .; d_gene: .; v_gene: TRBV6-5; CDR3nt: TGTGCCAGCAGTTACTCGACAGCCTTGCGGGAGACCCAGTACTTC; CDR3aa: CASSYSTALRETQYF
j_gene: TRBJ2-2; abundance: .; d_gene: TRBD1; v_gene: TRBV15; CDR3nt: TGTGCCACCAGAGGACAGGTCACCGGGGAGCTGTTTTTT; CDR3aa: CATRGQVTGELFF
j_gene: TRBJ2-1; abundance: .; d_gene: .; v_gene: TRBV19; CDR3nt: TGTGCCAGTAGTATCTACAGCATTGCCTCCTACAATGAGCAGTTCTTC; CDR3aa: CASSIYSIASYNEQFF
j_gene: TRBJ2-5; abundance: .; d_gene: .; v_gene: TRBV6-1; CDR3nt: TGTGCCAGCAGTTCGTTGGGGTGGGAGACCCAGTACTTC; CDR3aa: CASSSLGWETQYF
j_gene: TRBJ1-5; abundance: .; d_gene: .; v_gene: TRBV30; CDR3nt: TGTGCCTGGAGTGTATCGGGGACACTCAATCAGCCCCAGCATTTT; CDR3aa: CAWSVSGTLNQPQHF
j_gene: TRBJ1-5; abundance: once; d_gene: TRBD1; v_gene: TRBV5-1; CDR3nt: TGCGCCAGCAGCTTGGACGGACAGGGAAGCAATCAGCCCCAGCATTTT; CDR3aa: CASSLDGQGSNQPQHF
j_gene: TRBJ2-3; abundance: .; d_gene: TRBD2; v_gene: TRBV9; CDR3nt: TGTGCCAGCAGCGTAGGGACTAGCGGGAGCACAGATACGCAGTATTTT; CDR3aa: CASSVGTSGSTDTQYF